The 27 T cell receptor beta chains in this list originate from one sample, sequenced in a study of T-cell memory formation after mild COVID-19. TCRdb passed the 5' RACE reads through MiXCR, listing each CDR3 protein once. Seen here are fewer than 400,000 distinct CDR3 sequences, 10% to 15% observed once, and the top ten hold about 20%. Source material: PBMCs or a T cell subset sorted from them (not recorded which). The receptors derive from a man aged 18 to 30 who had mild COVID-19 (a few samples of this study predate the infection). Cell type and time point are not known.

This clonotype was detected many times. This chain connects TRBV11-2 to TRBJ2-7; D possibly corresponds to TRBD2 (5 bases). Germline CDR1 reads SGHAT; CDR2 reads FQNNGV. V lost 4 bases, J lost 7 bases, and 14 bases lay in between. This CDR3 region has 13 residues. The CDR3 nucleotides are TGTGCCAGCAGCTCGTCCGGGGTGGGAGAGCAGTACGTC. Protein product: CASSSSGVGEQYV.

This clonotype appeared a few times. The chain uses TRBV20-1 and TRBJ2-5; possible D gene TRBD1, 5 bases. V was cut by 6 bases and J by 3 bases, with 14 bases left in between. The CDR3 runs 13 residues. Germline V gene sequence: CDR1 DFQATT, CDR2 SNEGSKA (reference sequence). The CDR3: CSASLEGEETQYF. Written as DNA, the CDR3 is TGCAGTGCCTCACTTGAAGGGGAAGAGACCCAGTACTTC.

This clonotype has more than one count but fewer than ten. The V call is TRBV29-1, the J call TRBJ1-2; D may be TRBD1 (5 bases). V was trimmed by 2 bases and J by 4 bases, leaving 14 bases between them. Germline CDR1 and CDR2: SQVTM and ANQGSEA. The CDR3 runs to 14 residues. The CDR3 region is CSVESGRAPYGYTF. Written as DNA, the CDR3 is TGCAGCGTTGAAAGCGGCAGGGCCCCCTATGGCTACACCTTC. Full variable domain (rest looked up from reference TRBV29-1 and TRBJ1-2): SAVISQKPSRDICQRGTSLTIQCQVDSQVTMMFWYRQQPGQSLTLIATANQGSEATYESGFVIDKFPISRPNLTFSTLTVSNMSPEDSSIYLCSVESGRAPYGYTFGSGTRLTVV.

There are a few counts of this clonotype. V and J are TRBV20-1 and TRBJ1-1; D might be TRBD1 (6 bases). The germline V gene has CDR1 DFQATT and CDR2 SNEGSKA (reference sequence). V was clipped by 0 bases and J by 1 base, with 6 bases between them. The CDR3 sequence is 13 residues long. The CDR3 sequence is CSARDRGNTEAFF. The CDR3, as DNA: TGCAGTGCTAGAGACAGGGGGAACACTGAAGCTTTCTTT.

This clonotype turned up a few times. The chain has TRBV6-1 and TRBJ1-1; D remains ambiguous. This CDR3 comprises 12 residues. Germline V gene sequence: CDR1 MNHNS, CDR2 SASEGT. Trimming removed 2 bases from V and 8 bases from J, with 9 bases in between. For the CDR3, the DNA is TGTGCCAGCAGTGAACAGAAGCTAGAAGCTTTCTTT. Its protein is CASSEQKLEAFF.

This clonotype was seen more than once but under ten times. J is TRBJ2-1 and V is TRBV28; tentative D call: TRBD1 (7 bases). V gave up 11 bases and J gave up 4 bases, with 15 bases separating them. Germline V CDR1 and CDR2: MDHEN, SYDVKM. The CDR3 extends over 13 amino acids. DNA for the CDR3: TGTGCCGTCAGGGGGGTGGGATACAATGAGCAGTTCTTC. Residues: CAVRGVGYNEQFF.

The chain joins TRBV4-1 to TRBJ2-1; D may be TRBD1 or TRBD2 (5 bases each). The V end lost 3 bases, the J end lost 7 bases, and 13 bases lay between the germline ends. The CDR3 has 14 amino acids. Germline V lookup: CDR1 MGHRA, CDR2 YSYEKL. The CDR3 loop is CASSHNRGVNEQFF. The CDR3 nucleotides read TGCGCCAGCAGCCATAACCGAGGGGTAAATGAGCAGTTCTTC.

This clonotype came up a few times. The rearrangement uses TRBV28 and TRBJ2-3; 7 nucleotides line up with TRBD2. The CDR3 spans 16 residues. Germline V gene data show CDR1 as MDHEN and CDR2 as SYDVKM. The junction had 17 bases not matched to a gene; V was cut back by 9 bases and J by 5 bases. The CDR3 nucleotides read TGTGCCAGTCCTTCCGGAGGACTAGGCCGGCGAGATACGCAGTATTTT. Translating it yields CASPSGGLGRRDTQYF.

The CDR3 DNA is TGTGCCATCAGTGAGTCCAGGACAGGGAGCTCCTACGAGCAGTACTTC. Protein product: CAISESRTGSSYEQYF. The V and J genes are TRBV10-3 and TRBJ2-7, with TRBD1 matching 8 bases. The J segment lost 0 bases and the V segment lost 0 bases, leaving 4 bases of the junction unmatched. CDR1 is ENHRY and CDR2 is SYGVKD in the germline V gene. This CDR3 spans 16 amino acids.

The CDR3 region is CASSIDRAGRYTF. In DNA form, the CDR3 reads TGTGCCAGCAGCATAGACAGGGCAGGGCGCTACACCTTC. The rearrangement joins TRBV7-2 to TRBJ1-2; TRBD1 matches 7 bases. V shed 5 bases, J shed 9 bases, and the junction held 9 bases outside the gene matches. CDR1 and CDR2 (germline): SGHTA, FQGNSA. This CDR3 region has 13 residues. The whole variable domain, remainder taken from reference TRBV7-2 and TRBJ1-2, is GAGVSQSPSNKVTEKGKDVELRCDPISGHTALYWYRQSLGQGLEFLIYFQGNSAPDKSGLPSDRFSAERTGGSVSTLTIQRTQQEDSAVYLCASSIDRAGRYTFGSGTRLTVV.

This clonotype was recorded at least ten times. V gene TRBV5-1 combines with J gene TRBJ1-1; possibly TRBD1 for D (6 bases). CDR3 length: 14 residues. Between the trimmed V and J ends, which lost 4 bases and 13 bases, there was a span of 23 bases. Germline V CDR1 and CDR2: SGHRS, YFSETQ. For the CDR3, the DNA is TGCGCCAGCAGCCTCAAGGGGGACGGCCTCCCGGGTTTCTTT. Translation: CASSLKGDGLPGFF.

This clonotype was counted a few times. V gene TRBV5-8 combines with J gene TRBJ1-1; unclear D gene. Trimming took off 2 bases at V and 5 bases at J, with 13 bases between the two ends. The CDR3 length is 14 residues. Germline assignment: CDR1 SGHTS and CDR2 YDEGEE. This CDR3 reads CASSFPRIGTEAFF. Here the CDR3 DNA reads TGTGCCAGCAGCTTCCCCAGGATCGGGACTGAAGCTTTCTTT.

This sequence joins TRBV6-5 and TRBJ1-1; D call uncertain. Trimming pared 0 bases from V and 7 bases from J, leaving 9 bases between. CDR3 length: 13 residues. Germline CDR1 MNHEY, CDR2 SVGAGI. CDR3 region: CASSYSSAYEAFF. The CDR3 DNA follows: TGTGCCAGCAGTTACTCGTCAGCTTATGAAGCTTTCTTT.

This clonotype was detected ten times or more. The chain links TRBV5-1 to TRBJ2-2; D is undetermined. From germline, CDR1 is SGHRS and CDR2 YFSETQ. V dropped 4 bases and J dropped 6 bases, with 10 bases sitting between them. The CDR3 extends over 13 amino acids. The CDR3 spells CASSPPGAGELFF. The CDR3 nucleotides read TGCGCCAGCAGCCCCCCAGGAGCCGGGGAGCTGTTTTTT.

There are many counts of this clonotype. V gene TRBV5-1 combines with J gene TRBJ2-5; D may be TRBD1 (6 bases). Trimming removed 2 bases at V and 2 bases at J, with 13 bases between. CDR3 length: 15 residues. CDR1 is SGHRS, CDR2 YFSETQ, per germline. CDR3 coding DNA: TGCGCCAGCAGCTTTGCGGACAGCTCTCAAGAGACCCAGTACTTC. Encoded protein: CASSFADSSQETQYF.

Written as DNA, the CDR3 is TGTGCCAGTACAGGGAACTATGGCTACACCTTC. This encodes CASTGNYGYTF. The J gene is TRBJ1-2, the V gene TRBV19, with D maybe TRBD1 (5 bases). The V gene lost 7 bases and the J gene lost 2 bases, with 5 bases spanning the gap. This CDR3 has 11 amino acids. The V gene's germline CDR1 is LNHDA and CDR2 SQIVND (reference sequence). Looking up the rest from reference TRBV19 and TRBJ1-2 gives the full variable domain: DGGITQSPKYLFRKEGQNVTLSCEQNLNHDAMYWYRQDPGQGLRLIYYSQIVNDFQKGDIAEGYSVSREKKESFPLTVTSAQKNPTAFYLCASTGNYGYTFGSGTRLTVV.

This chain links TRBV12-3 or TRBV12-4 with TRBJ2-5; 7 positions agree with TRBD1. Trimming took 6 bases from V and 3 from J; bases not matched to a gene: 7. This CDR3 comprises 14 residues. CDR3 DNA sequence: TGTGCCAGCAGCACCGGGACAGCAAAAGAGACCCAGTACTTC. It codes for CASSTGTAKETQYF.

This clonotype has a handful of counts. The chain couples TRBV7-3 to TRBJ2-2; 13 nucleotides agree with TRBD2. Germline CDR1 SGHTA, CDR2 FQGTGA. V gave up 4 bases and J gave up 4 bases; unmatched junction bases: 6. The CDR3 consists of 17 residues. The CDR3 loop reads CASSSRGLAGATGELFF. As DNA, the CDR3 is TGTGCCAGCAGCTCCCGTGGACTAGCGGGGGCCACCGGGGAGCTGTTTTTT.

V is TRBV2 and J is TRBJ2-5; D uncertain. V lost 7 bases to trimming and J lost 5 bases, with 11 bases between them. This CDR3 has 12 amino acids. Germline loops: CDR1 SNHLY, CDR2 FYNNEI. CDR3 sequence: CASTAIEETQYF. The DNA for the CDR3 is TGTGCCAGCACGGCCATCGAGGAGACCCAGTACTTC.

In its sample, this clonotype was seen a few times. The chain combines TRBV28 with TRBJ1-5; D not resolved. CDR3 length: 14 residues. V gave up 3 bases and J gave up 4 bases, with 10 bases separating them. From germline, CDR1 is MDHEN and CDR2 SYDVKM. CDR3 bases: TGTGCCAGCAGTTTGATCGCAGGTAATCAGCCCCAGCATTTT. The encoded protein is CASSLIAGNQPQHF.

The sample holds a few counts of this clonotype. J is TRBJ1-2 and V is TRBV4-2, with D unresolved. Trimming removed 0 bases from V and 8 bases from J, with 13 bases in between. Germline V lookup: CDR1 LGHNA, CDR2 YNFKEQ. The CDR3 covers 14 residues. DNA of the CDR3: TGTGCCAGCAGCCAAGATGGCACTTCCGGGGGCTACACCTTC. As protein: CASSQDGTSGGYTF.

The chain uses TRBV29-1 and TRBJ1-2; D is uncertain. This CDR3 region has 11 residues. Looked up from germline, CDR1 is SQVTM and CDR2 is ANQGSEA. V shed 3 bases and J shed 9 bases, with 11 bases lying between them. This CDR3 is CSVDLNGRYTF. The CDR3 DNA follows: TGCAGCGTTGACCTTAATGGACGCTACACCTTC. Filled out from reference TRBV29-1 and TRBJ1-2, the complete variable domain reads SAVISQKPSRDICQRGTSLTIQCQVDSQVTMMFWYRQQPGQSLTLIATANQGSEATYESGFVIDKFPISRPNLTFSTLTVSNMSPEDSSIYLCSVDLNGRYTFGSGTRLTVV.

V gene TRBV15 combines with J gene TRBJ2-7, with 11 positions matching TRBD1. The CDR3 contains 14 residues. Trimming cost V 5 bases and J 5 bases; bases outside gene matches: 5. CDR1 is LNHNV, CDR2 YYDKDF, per germline (reference sequence). The chain's CDR3 is CATSPGTGGNEQYF. In DNA form, the CDR3 reads TGTGCCACCAGCCCTGGGACAGGGGGGAACGAGCAGTACTTC. The entire variable domain, with the rest obtained from reference TRBV15 and TRBJ2-7, is as follows: DAMVIQNPRYQVTQFGKPVTLSCSQTLNHNVMYWYQQKSSQAPKLLFHYYDKDFNNEADTPDNFQSRRPNTSFCFLDIRSPGLGDTAMYLCATSPGTGGNEQYFGPGTRLTVT.

This chain uses TRBV24-1 with TRBJ2-3; D remains ambiguous. The length of the CDR3 is 13 residues. Trimming removed 6 bases from V and 4 bases from J, with 10 bases in between. Per the germline V gene, CDR1 is KGHDR and CDR2 is SFDVKD. The CDR3 loop reads CATSHWPPDTQYF. CDR3 nucleotides: TGTGCCACCAGTCACTGGCCCCCAGATACGCAGTATTTT.

The rearrangement links TRBV6-1 to TRBJ1-5, with 7 positions matching TRBD1. Germline trimming cut 6 bases from V and 2 bases from J; bases unmatched to any gene: 7. CDR3 size: 15 residues. Germline lookup yields CDR1 MNHNS and CDR2 SASEGT. The CDR3 DNA follows: TGTGCCAGCAGCGTCGACAGGGACGGCAATCAGCCCCAGCATTTT. It yields the protein CASSVDRDGNQPQHF.

This clonotype was detected only a few times. This rearrangement joins TRBV5-1 to TRBJ2-2; no reliable D call. The CDR3 has 15 amino acids. Per the germline V gene, CDR1 is SGHRS and CDR2 is YFSETQ. Trimming pared 2 bases from V and 2 bases from J, leaving 10 bases between. CDR3 DNA: TGCGCCAGCAGCTTACTACGGATTAACACCGGGGAGCTGTTTTTT. This sequence encodes CASSLLRINTGELFF.

In this sample, this clonotype turned up a few times. The chain has TRBV4-3 and TRBJ2-5; a weak D match, TRBD1 (5 bases). CDR3 length: 15 amino acids. The germline V and J ends were trimmed by 1 base and 4 bases, with 13 bases remaining between them. The germline V gene encodes CDR1 LGHNA and CDR2 YSLEER. The CDR3: CASSQGWGDLETQYF. The CDR3 DNA is TGCGCCAGCAGCCAAGGCTGGGGCGATCTAGAGACCCAGTACTTC.